This T cell receptor (beta chain) was profiled in a study of cytomegalovirus exposure and HLA in healthy donors. Study as a whole: From HLA-typed donors, an early data release held about 85 million unique TCRs.

Germline CDR1 ENHRY, CDR2 SYGVKD. The CDR3 is made up of 14 amino acids. Notes on the study in general: Later analysis suggested links between common viral pathogens and several top significant clusters. Researchers had no immune exposure information except CMV serostatus available.

In the PCR, 60 Vbeta and 13 Jbeta primers were used. Profiling relied on immunoSEQ multiplex PCR, and the TCRdb table lists in-frame clones only, not all of them. This sample yields some 200,000 clones, of which over 65% are seen a single time; 15% to 18% belongs to the top ten. Worth noting for this clone: Its specificity is not known.

The V and J genes are TRBV10-3 and TRBJ2-5, with D unclear. The J call is uncertain, as TRBJ2-7 better fits the DNA end. The sequenced material came from PBMCs. The receptor comes from a man aged 40-55 years in good health and CMV-seronegative. The CDR3 loop reads CAISESLFSYEQYF. CDR3 coding DNA: TGTGCCATCAGTGAGTCGTTGTTCTCCTACGAGCAGTACTTC.